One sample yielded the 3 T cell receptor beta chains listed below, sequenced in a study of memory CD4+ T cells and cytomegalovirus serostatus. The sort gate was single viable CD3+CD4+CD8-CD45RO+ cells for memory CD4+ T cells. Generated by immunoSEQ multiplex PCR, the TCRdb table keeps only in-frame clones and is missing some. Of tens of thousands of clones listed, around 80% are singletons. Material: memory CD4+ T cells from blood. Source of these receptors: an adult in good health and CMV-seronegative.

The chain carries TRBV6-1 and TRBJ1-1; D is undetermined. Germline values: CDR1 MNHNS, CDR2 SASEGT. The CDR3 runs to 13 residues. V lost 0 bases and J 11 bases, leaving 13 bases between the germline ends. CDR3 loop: CASSEAPSRDAFF. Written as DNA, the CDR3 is TGTGCCAGCAGTGAAGCGCCTTCGCGTGACGCTTTCTTT.

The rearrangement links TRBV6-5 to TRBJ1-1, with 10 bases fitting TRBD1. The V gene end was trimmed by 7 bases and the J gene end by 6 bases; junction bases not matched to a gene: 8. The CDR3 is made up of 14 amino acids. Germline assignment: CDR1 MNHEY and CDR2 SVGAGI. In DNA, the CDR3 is TGTGCCAGCAAGGAGACAGGGGGCCTCGCTGAAGCTTTCTTT. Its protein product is CASKETGGLAEAFF.

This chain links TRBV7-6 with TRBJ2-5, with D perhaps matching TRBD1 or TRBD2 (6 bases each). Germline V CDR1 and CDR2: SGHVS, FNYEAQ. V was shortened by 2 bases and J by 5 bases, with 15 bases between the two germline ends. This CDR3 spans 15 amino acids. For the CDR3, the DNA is TGTGCCAGCAGCTTACTAGGGGGGAGGACTGAGACCCAGTACTTC. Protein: CASSLLGGRTETQYF.